This T cell receptor beta chain was sequenced in a study of T cell responses to AZD1222 COVID-19 vaccine. The study, taken as a whole, reports: There were mostly white British donors and more females than males, and clonal diversity was possibly underestimated. Within unmutated variant regions lay the reported targets of nearly half of spike-specific TCRs.

As to this clone: Its antigen is currently unknown.

The table came from immunoSEQ multiplex PCR; TCRdb's copy has only in-frame clones and leaves some out. This table holds 150,000 or so clones, roughly 93% found once. The TCR sequence derives from an adult in good health. Sequenced here: peripheral blood, sampled on day 0 of AZD1222 vaccination.

The CDR3 reads CASSLGVTGGRYGYTF. The CDR3, as DNA: TGTGCCAGCAGCTTGGGAGTAACAGGGGGTCGCTATGGCTACACCTTC. The chain couples TRBV5-6 to TRBJ1-2, with 8 nucleotides matching TRBD1. CDR3 length equals 16 residues. V gave up 0 bases and J gave up 4 bases; unmatched junction bases: 8. CDR1 is SGHDT, CDR2 YYEEEE, per germline.